These T cell receptor beta chains were read from a single sample in a study of cytomegalovirus exposure and HLA in healthy donors. The protocol was immunoSEQ multiplex PCR, while the TCRdb copy is restricted to in-frame clones and leaves out a portion. The sample yields 150,000 to 200,000 clones, approximately 80% seen once. Material for sequencing was PBMCs. The receptors were sampled from a woman younger than 35 in good health and CMV-seronegative. CDR3s include the opening cysteine and the closing phenylalanine or tryptophan. D genes are given only for firm matches.

V	J	D	DNA	CDR3
TRBV6-4	TRBJ1-2	.	TGTGCCAGCCAGGCCATACAGGGCGCCCTGGGCTACACCTTC	CASQAIQGALGYTF
TRBV19	TRBJ1-5	TRBD1	TGTGCCAGTAGTGCCCGAGGGACAGGGGGCCAATATAGCAATCAGCCCCAGCATTTT	CASSARGTGGQYSNQPQHF
TRBV28	TRBJ1-4	TRBD1	TGTGCCAGCAGTTCTCACAGGGGGGTCGAAAAACTGTTTTTT	CASSSHRGVEKLFF
TRBV5-6	TRBJ1-1	.	TGTGCCAGCAGCTCCAGGACACTCGGGAACACTGAAGCTTTCTTT	CASSSRTLGNTEAFF
TRBV6-1	TRBJ1-5	.	TGTGCCAGCAGTGAGGGGGCTGTTCAGCCCCAGCATTTT	CASSEGAVQPQHF
TRBV6-1	TRBJ2-5	.	TGTGCCAGCAGAGACACGATGTACTCCAAAGAGACCCAGTACTTC	CASRDTMYSKETQYF
TRBV30	TRBJ2-5	TRBD2	TGTGCCTGGGGCTCTGTGGGGCTAGCGGGGGGGCAAAAGACCCAGTACTTC	CAWGSVGLAGGQKTQYF
TRBV18	TRBJ1-3	.	TGTGCCAGCTCACCAGTAGGAGGGACTGGAAACACCATATATTTT	CASSPVGGTGNTIYF
TRBV7-3	TRBJ2-5	TRBD2	TGTGCCAGCAGCAGTAGCGGGGGGGCTGCGGAGACCCAGTACTTC	CASSSSGGAAETQYF
TRBV7-9	TRBJ2-5	.	TGTGCCAGCAGCTCGACAGCCGGAATGACCCAGTACTTC	CASSSTAGMTQYF
TRBV15	TRBJ2-7	TRBD1	TGTGCCACCAGCAGCAGAATAAGGGACAGAAGCTACGAGCAGTACTTC	CATSSRIRDRSYEQYF
TRBV7-8	TRBJ1-2	.	TGTGCCAGCAGCACCCGGGTCAGACCTAACTATGGCTACACCTTC	CASSTRVRPNYGYTF